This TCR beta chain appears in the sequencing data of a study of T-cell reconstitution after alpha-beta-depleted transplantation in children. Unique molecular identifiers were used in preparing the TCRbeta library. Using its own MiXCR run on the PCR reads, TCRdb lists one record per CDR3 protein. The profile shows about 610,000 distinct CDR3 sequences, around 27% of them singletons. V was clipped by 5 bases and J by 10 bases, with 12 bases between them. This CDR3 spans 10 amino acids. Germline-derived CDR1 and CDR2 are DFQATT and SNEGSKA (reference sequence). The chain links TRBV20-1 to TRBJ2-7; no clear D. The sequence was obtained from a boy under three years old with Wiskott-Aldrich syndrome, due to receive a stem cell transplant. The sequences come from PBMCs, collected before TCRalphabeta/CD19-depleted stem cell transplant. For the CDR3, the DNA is TGCAGTGCTTCCAAGCGAGAACAGTACTTC. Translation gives CSASKREQYF.